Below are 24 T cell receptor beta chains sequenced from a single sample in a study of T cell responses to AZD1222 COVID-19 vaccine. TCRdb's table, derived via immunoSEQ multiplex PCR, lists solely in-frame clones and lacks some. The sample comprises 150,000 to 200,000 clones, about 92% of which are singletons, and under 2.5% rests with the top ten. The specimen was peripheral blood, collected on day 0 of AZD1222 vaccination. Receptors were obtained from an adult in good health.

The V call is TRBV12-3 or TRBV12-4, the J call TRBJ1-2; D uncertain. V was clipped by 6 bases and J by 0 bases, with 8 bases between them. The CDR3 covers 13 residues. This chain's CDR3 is CASSPESNYGYTF. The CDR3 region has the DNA TGTGCCAGCAGCCCCGAGTCTAACTATGGCTACACCTTC.

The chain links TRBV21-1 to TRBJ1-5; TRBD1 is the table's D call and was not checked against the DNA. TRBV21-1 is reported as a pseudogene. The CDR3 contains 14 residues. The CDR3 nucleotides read TGTGCCAGCACATGGGGGACAGGGGATCAGCCCCAGCATTTT. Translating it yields CASTWGTGDQPQHF.

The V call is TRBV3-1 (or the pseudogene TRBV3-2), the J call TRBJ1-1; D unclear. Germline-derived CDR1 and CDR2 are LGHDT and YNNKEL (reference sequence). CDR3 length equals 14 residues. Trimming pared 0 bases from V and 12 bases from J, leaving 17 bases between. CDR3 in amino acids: CASSQDSAGRATFF. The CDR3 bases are TGTGCCAGCAGCCAAGACTCCGCGGGGAGGGCGACTTTCTTT.

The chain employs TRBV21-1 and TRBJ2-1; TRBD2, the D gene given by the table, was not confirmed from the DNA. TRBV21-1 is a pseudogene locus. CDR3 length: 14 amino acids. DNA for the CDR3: TGTGCCAGCAGCCCCGGGGAGTTCAACAATGAGCAGTTCTTC. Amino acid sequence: CASSPGEFNNEQFF.

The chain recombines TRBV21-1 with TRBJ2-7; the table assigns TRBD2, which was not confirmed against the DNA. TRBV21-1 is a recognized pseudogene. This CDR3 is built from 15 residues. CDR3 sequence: CASSKWLAGRGEQYF. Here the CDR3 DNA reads TGTGCCAGCAGCAAGTGGCTAGCGGGAAGAGGGGAGCAGTACTTC.

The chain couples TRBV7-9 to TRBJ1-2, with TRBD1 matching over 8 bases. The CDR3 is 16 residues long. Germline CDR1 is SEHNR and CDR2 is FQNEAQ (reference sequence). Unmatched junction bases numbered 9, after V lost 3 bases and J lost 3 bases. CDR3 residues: CASSFSGAGGDYGYTF. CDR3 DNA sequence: TGTGCCAGCAGCTTTTCGGGGGCAGGGGGCGACTATGGCTACACCTTC. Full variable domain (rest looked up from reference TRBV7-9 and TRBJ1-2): DTGVSQNPRHKITKRGQNVTFRCDPISEHNRLYWYRQTLGQGPEFLTYFQNEAQLEKSRLLSDRFSAERPKGSFSTLEIQRTEQGDSAMYLCASSFSGAGGDYGYTFGSGTRLTVV.

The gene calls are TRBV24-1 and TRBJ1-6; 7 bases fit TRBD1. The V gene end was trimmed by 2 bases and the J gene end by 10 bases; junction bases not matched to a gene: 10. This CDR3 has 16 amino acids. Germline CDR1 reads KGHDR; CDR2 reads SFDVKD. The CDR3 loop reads CATSDSLQGVNSPLHF. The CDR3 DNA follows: TGTGCCACCAGTGATTCTCTGCAGGGGGTAAACTCACCCCTCCACTTT.

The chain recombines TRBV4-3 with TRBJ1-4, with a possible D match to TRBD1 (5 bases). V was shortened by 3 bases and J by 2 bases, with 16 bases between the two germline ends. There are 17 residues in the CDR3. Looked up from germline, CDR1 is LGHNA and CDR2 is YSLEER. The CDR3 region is CASSQDFGTETNEKLFF. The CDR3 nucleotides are TGCGCCAGCAGCCAGGATTTCGGGACTGAGACTAATGAAAAACTGTTTTTT.

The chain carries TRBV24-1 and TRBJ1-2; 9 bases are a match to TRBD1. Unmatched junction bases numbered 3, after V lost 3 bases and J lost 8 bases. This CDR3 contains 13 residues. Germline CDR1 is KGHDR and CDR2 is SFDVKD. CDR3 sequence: CATSDRTGVGYTF. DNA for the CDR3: TGTGCCACCAGTGATCGGACAGGGGTCGGCTACACCTTC.

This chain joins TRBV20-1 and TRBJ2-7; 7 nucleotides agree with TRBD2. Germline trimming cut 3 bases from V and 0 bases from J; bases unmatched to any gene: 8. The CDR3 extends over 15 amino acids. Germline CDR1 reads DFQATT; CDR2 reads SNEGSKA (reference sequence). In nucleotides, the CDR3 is TGCAGTGCTAGTACGGGAGGAGGATCCTCCTACGAGCAGTACTTC. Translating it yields CSASTGGGSSYEQYF.

CDR3 DNA sequence: TGTGCCATCAGTGAGACTTGGGACAATAACATAGGGCAGTTCTTC. It yields the protein CAISETWDNNIGQFF. This rearrangement joins TRBV10-3 to TRBJ2-1, with a weak D call TRBD1 (6 bases). Germline CDR1 ENHRY, CDR2 SYGVKD. This CDR3 has 15 amino acids. With 2 bases removed from V and 12 bases from J, the gap between germline ends came to 20 bases.

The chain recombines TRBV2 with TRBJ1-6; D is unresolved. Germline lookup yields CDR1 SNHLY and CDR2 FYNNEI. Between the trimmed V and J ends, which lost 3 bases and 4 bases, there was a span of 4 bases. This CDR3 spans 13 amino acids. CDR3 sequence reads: CASSEGYNSPLHF. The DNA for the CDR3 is TGTGCCAGCAGTGAGGGGTATAATTCACCCCTCCACTTT.

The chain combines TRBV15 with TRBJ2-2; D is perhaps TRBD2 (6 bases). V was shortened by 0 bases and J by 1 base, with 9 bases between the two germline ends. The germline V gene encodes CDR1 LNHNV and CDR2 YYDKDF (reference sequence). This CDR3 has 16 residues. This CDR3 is CATSREVSGNTGELFF. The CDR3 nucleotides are TGTGCCACCAGCAGAGAGGTTAGCGGGAACACCGGGGAGCTGTTTTTT.

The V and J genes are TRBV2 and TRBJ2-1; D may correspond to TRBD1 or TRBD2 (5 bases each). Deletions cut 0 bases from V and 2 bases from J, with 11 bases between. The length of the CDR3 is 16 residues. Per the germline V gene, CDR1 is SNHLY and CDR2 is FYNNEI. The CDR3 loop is CASSEAGAGPYNEQFF. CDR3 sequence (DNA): TGTGCCAGCAGTGAAGCCGGGGCAGGTCCCTACAATGAGCAGTTCTTC.

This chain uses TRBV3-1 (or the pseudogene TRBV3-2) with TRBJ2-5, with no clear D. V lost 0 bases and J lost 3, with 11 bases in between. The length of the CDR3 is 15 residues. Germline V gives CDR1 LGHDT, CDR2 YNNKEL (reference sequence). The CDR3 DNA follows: TGTGCCAGCAGCCAAGATTCCAGGAGAGAAGAGACCCAGTACTTC. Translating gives CASSQDSRREETQYF.

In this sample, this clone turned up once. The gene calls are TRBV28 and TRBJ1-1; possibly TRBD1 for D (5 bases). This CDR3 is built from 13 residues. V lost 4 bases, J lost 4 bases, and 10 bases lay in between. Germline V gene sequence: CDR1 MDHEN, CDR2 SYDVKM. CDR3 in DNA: TGTGCCAGCAGTTGGGGGACCACCACTGAAGCTTTCTTT. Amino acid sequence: CASSWGTTTEAFF.

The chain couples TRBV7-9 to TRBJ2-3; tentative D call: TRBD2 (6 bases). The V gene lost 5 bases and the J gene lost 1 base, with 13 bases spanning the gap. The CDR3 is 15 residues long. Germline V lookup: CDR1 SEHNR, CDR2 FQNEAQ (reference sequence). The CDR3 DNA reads TGTGCCAGCAGCCGGGAGAAACTCCGCACAGATACGCAGTATTTT. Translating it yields CASSREKLRTDTQYF.

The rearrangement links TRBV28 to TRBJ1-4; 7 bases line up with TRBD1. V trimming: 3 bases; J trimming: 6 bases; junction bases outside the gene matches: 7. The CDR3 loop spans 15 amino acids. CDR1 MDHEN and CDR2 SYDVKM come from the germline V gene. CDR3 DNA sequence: TGTGCCAGCAGTTTGTCTGCCGGGACAGATGAAAAACTGTTTTTT. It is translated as CASSLSAGTDEKLFF.

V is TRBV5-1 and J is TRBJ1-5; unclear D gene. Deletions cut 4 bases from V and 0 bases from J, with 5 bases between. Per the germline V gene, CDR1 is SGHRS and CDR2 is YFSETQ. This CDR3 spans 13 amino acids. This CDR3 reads CASSPDSNQPQHF. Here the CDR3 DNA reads TGCGCCAGCAGCCCCGATAGCAATCAGCCCCAGCATTTT.

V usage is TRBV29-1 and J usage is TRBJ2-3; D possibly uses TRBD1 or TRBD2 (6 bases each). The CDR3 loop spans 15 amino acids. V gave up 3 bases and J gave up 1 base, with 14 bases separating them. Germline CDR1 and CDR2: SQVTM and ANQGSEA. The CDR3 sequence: CSVDSGGQGTDTQYF. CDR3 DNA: TGCAGCGTTGATAGTGGGGGGCAGGGCACAGATACGCAGTATTTT.

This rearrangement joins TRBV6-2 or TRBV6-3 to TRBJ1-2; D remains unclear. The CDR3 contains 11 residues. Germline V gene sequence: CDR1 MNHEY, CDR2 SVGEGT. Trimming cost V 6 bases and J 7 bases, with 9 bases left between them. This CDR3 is CASSHGSGYTF. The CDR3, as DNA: TGTGCCAGCAGCCATGGTTCTGGCTACACCTTC.

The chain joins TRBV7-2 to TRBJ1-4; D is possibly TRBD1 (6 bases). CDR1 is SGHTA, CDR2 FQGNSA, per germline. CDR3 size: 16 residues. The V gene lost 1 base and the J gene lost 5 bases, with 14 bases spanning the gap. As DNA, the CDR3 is TGTGCCAGCAGCTTAGTAGCGGGCAGGGGAAATGAAAAACTGTTTTTT. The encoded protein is CASSLVAGRGNEKLFF.

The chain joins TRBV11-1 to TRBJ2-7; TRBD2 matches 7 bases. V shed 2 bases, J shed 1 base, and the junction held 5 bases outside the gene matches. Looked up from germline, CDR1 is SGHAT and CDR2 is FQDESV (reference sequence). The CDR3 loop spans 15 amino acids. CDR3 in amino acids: CASSLSGGPSYEQYF. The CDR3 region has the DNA TGTGCCAGCAGCTTATCGGGGGGTCCTTCCTACGAGCAGTACTTC.

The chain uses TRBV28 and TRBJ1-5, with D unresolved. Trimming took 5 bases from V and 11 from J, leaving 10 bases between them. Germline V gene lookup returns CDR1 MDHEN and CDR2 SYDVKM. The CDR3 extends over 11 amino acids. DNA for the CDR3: TGTGCCAGCAGTCCCGACTGGGCCCAGCATTTT. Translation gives CASSPDWAQHF.